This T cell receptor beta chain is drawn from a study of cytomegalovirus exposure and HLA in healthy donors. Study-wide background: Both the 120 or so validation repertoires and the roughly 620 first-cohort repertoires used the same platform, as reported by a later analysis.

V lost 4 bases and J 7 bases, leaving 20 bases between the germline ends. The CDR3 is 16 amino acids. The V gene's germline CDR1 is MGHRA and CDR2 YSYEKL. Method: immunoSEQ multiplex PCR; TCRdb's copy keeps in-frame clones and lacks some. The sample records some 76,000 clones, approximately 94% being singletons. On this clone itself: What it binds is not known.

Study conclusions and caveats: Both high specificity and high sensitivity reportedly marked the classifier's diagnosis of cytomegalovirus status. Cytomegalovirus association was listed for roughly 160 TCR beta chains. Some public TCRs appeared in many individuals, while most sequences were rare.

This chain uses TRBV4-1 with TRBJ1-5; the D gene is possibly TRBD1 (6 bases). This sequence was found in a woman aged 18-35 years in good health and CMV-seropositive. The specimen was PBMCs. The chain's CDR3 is CASSRFLYRDTQPQHF. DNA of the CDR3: TGCGCCAGCAGCCGTTTCTTGTACAGGGACACCCAGCCCCAGCATTTT.